Listed here are 5 T cell receptor beta chains from one sample, sequenced in a study of T cell repertoires in cytomegalovirus infection. The antigens of these receptors remain unknown. Each CDR3 protein gets one entry after TCRdb re-called the reads with MiXCR. The sample lists 100,000 or so distinct CDR3 sequences, less than 55% occurring once. The sample in question was CD8+ T cells from cultured PBMCs, obtained from culture after CMV antigen stimulation. Receptors originate from a human donor in good health (CMV status not recorded). Some clones in this sample may be carry-over from other donors' samples.

This clonotype was recorded a few times. The rearrangement uses TRBV7-6 and TRBJ1-4; the D is unclear. V dropped 5 bases and J dropped 0 bases, with 10 bases sitting between them. CDR1 SGHVS and CDR2 FNYEAQ come from the germline V gene. This CDR3 has 15 residues. In DNA form, the CDR3 reads TGTGCCAGCAGCCCGGAACTGGCAACTAATGAAAAACTGTTTTTT. Protein sequence: CASSPELATNEKLFF.

The chain combines TRBV28 with TRBJ2-1, with no clear D. Trimming took off 3 bases at V and 0 bases at J, with 15 bases between the two ends. The CDR3 spans 17 residues. Per germline, CDR1 MDHEN and CDR2 SYDVKM. The DNA of the CDR3 is TGTGCCAGCAGTTTCGGTCGTTTAGGTAGCTCCTACAATGAGCAGTTCTTC. Amino acids: CASSFGRLGSSYNEQFF.

This clonotype was detected only a few times. V usage is TRBV12-3 or TRBV12-4 and J usage is TRBJ2-1; 11 bases match TRBD2. The CDR3 runs 15 residues. J was trimmed by 7 bases and V by 3 bases; bases with no gene match: 5. CDR3 sequence reads: CASSFRVAGGNEQFF. The CDR3 bases are TGTGCCAGCAGTTTTAGGGTAGCGGGGGGGAATGAGCAGTTCTTC.

The V gene is TRBV9, the J gene TRBJ2-1; D is undetermined. The CDR3 extends over 16 amino acids. CDR1 SGDLS and CDR2 YYNGEE come from the germline V gene. V lost 0 bases and J 0 bases, leaving 10 bases between the germline ends. DNA of the CDR3: TGTGCCAGCAGCGTAGATAGGTCGAGCTCCTACAATGAGCAGTTCTTC. Its protein is CASSVDRSSSYNEQFF.

The chain has TRBV6-1 and TRBJ2-7; D is possibly TRBD1 (6 bases). Germline V gives CDR1 MNHNS, CDR2 SASEGT. The CDR3 spans 13 residues. V gave up 6 bases and J gave up 2 bases, with 11 bases separating them. In nucleotides, the CDR3 is TGTGCCAGCAGCTGGGGACATACCTACGAGCAGTACTTC. As protein: CASSWGHTYEQYF.